Sequencing of this T cell receptor (beta chain) was carried out in a study of T cell responses to AZD1222 COVID-19 vaccine. Notes on the study in general: Baseline antibody screening turned up just a handful of seropositive AZD1222 recipients. At 160-218 and 743-854, vaccine-associated CD4 TCRs were dominant, and they spanned spike. There were repertoire samples only from the period after the peak T cell response.

The CDR3 consists of 15 residues. V dropped 2 bases and J dropped 5; count of bases not matched to a gene: 4. Germline V gene data show CDR1 as SGHRS and CDR2 as YFSETQ. Measured with immunoSEQ multiplex PCR; TCRdb has only the in-frame clones, and not every one. The sample lists approximately 160,000 clones; about 90% were seen once. Of note for this clone: Its antigen is not known.

This clonotype originated in an adult in good health. The sequencing used peripheral blood, collected on day 0 of AZD1222 vaccination. The chain combines TRBV5-1 with TRBJ2-1; 10 nucleotides line up with TRBD2. In DNA form, the CDR3 reads TGCGCCAGCAGCTTAATCGGGACTAGCGACAATGAGCAGTTCTTC. It specifies CASSLIGTSDNEQFF.